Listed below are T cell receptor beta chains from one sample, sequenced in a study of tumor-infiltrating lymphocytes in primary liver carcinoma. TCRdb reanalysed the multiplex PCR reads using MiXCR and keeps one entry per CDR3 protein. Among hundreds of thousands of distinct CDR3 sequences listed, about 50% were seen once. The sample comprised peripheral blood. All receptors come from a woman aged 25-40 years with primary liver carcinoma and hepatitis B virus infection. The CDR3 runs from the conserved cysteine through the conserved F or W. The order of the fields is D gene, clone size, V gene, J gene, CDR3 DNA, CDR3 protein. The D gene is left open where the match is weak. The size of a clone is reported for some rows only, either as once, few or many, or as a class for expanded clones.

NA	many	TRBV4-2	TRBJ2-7	TGTGCCAGCAGCCACCCAGGGAGCTCCTACGAGCAGTACTTC	CASSHPGSSYEQYF
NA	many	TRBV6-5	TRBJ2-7	TGTGCCAGCAGTCCGGATGGCTACGAGCAGTACTTC	CASSPDGYEQYF
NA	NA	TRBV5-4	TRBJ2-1	TGTGCCGGCAGCTGGGGGGCGGGGTTAGCCTCCTACAATGAGCAGTTCTTC	CAGSWGAGLASYNEQFF
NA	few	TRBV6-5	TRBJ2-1	TGTGCCAGCAGTTCCGACCAGAGCAATGAGCAGTTCTTC	CASSSDQSNEQFF
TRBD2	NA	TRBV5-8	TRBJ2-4	TGTGCCAGCAGCTCCCTTAGCGGGTTAGCCCAAAACATTCAGTACTTC	CASSSLSGLAQNIQYF
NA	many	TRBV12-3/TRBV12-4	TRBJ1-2	TGTGCCAGCAGTCCTACGGGACAAAGTGGCTACACCTTC	CASSPTGQSGYTF
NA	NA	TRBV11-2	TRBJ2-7	TGTGACAGCAGCTTAAATACAGGGAGTGGCGAGCAGTACTTC	CDSSLNTGSGEQYF
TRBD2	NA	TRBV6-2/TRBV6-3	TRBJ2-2	TGTGACAGCAGCTCCCTGTGGGAGGGCCTTGACGGGGAGCTGTTTTTT	CDSSSLWEGLDGELFF
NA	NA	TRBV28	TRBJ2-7	TGTGCCAGCAGTTTGGATAGCGCGACAACCTACGAGCAGTACTTC	CASSLDSATTYEQYF
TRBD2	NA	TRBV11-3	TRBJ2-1	TGTGCCAGCAGAGAGCATGCAGCGGGAGCCTACAATGAGCAGTCTTTC	CASREHAAGAYNEQSF
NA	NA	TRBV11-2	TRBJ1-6	TGTGCCAGCAGCCACAGAGGACCCGAGAGTTCCTGTAATTCACCCCTCCACTTT	CASSHRGPESSCNSPLHF
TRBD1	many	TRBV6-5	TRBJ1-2	TGTGCCAGCAGCCCTTCGACAGGGGCGGGCTATGGCTACACCTTC	CASSPSTGAGYGYTF
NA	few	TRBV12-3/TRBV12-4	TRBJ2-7	TGTGCCAGCACCCCCGACATGTTCATCTACGAGCAGTACTTC	CASTPDMFIYEQYF
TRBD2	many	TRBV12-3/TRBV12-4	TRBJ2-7	TGTGCCAGCAGCCTAGCGGGGACCTACGAGCAGTACTTC	CASSLAGTYEQYF
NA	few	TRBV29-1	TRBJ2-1	TGCAGCGGTGCGCTCCGTAGCTCCTACAATGAGCAGTTCTTC	CSGALRSSYNEQFF
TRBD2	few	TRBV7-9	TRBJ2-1	TGTGCCAGCAGTTTTGGGGTACTAGCGGATTACAATGAGCAGTTCTTC	CASSFGVLADYNEQFF